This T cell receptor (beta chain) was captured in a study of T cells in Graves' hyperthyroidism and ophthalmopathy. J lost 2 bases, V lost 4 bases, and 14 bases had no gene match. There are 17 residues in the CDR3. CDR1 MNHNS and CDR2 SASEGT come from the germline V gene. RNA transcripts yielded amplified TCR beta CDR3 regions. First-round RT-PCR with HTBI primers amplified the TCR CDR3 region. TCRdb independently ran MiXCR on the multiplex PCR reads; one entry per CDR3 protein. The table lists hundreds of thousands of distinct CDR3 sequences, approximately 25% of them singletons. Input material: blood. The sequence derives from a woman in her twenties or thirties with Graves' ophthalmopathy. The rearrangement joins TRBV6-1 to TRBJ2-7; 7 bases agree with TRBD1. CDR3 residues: CASSVRGGTGVAYEQYF. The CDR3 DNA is TGTGCCAGCAGTGTTAGAGGGGGAACAGGGGTCGCCTACGAGCAGTACTTC.